The 12 T cell receptor beta chains listed next were all sequenced from one sample in a study of control samples from healthy donors and cancer patients. Sequencing used immunoSEQ multiplex PCR; TCRdb keeps in-frame clones, though not all of them. The data contain 90,000 to 100,000 clones, roughly 83% of them singletons. Material: blood. Receptor source: a woman aged 25 to 39 in good health.

The CDR3 here is CGVWGLTGELFF. Here the CDR3 DNA reads TGTGGCGTCTGGGGCCTCACCGGGGAGCTGTTTTTT. The chain is built from TRBV6-6 and TRBJ2-2; weak D call: TRBD1 (5 bases). The CDR3 is made up of 12 amino acids. Germline V lookup: CDR1 MNHNY, CDR2 SVGAGI (reference sequence).

This clone was found a few times. The chain uses TRBV27 and TRBJ1-5; the D gene is possibly TRBD1 (5 bases). V was clipped by 9 bases and J by 2 bases, with 14 bases between them. CDR1 is MNHEY and CDR2 is SMNVEV in the germline V gene (reference sequence). The CDR3 is 14 amino acids. The CDR3 nucleotides are TGTGCCAGTAGGAGAGGGGCGGGCAATCAGCCCCAGCATTTT. Its translation is CASRRGAGNQPQHF.

This clone was observed a handful of times. The CDR3 is CASSYIRTGGGNTQYF. CDR3 DNA sequence: TGTGCCAGCAGTTACATACGGACGGGGGGCGGAAATACGCAGTATTTT. This rearrangement joins TRBV6-5 to TRBJ2-3; D is perhaps TRBD2 (7 bases). Germline lookup yields CDR1 MNHEY and CDR2 SVGAGI. This CDR3 contains 16 residues. V was clipped by 2 bases and J by 7 bases, with 19 bases between them.

The chain uses TRBV6-1 and TRBJ2-2, with 7 bases aligning to TRBD2. This CDR3 comprises 14 residues. CDR1 and CDR2 from the germline V gene are MNHNS and SASEGT. Unmatched junction bases numbered 7, after V lost 0 bases and J lost 12 bases. CDR3 DNA: TGTGCCAGCAGTGAAGCGGGTCTGGGGGGGAAGCTGTTTTTT. Its translation: CASSEAGLGGKLFF.

Concerning this clone: The same CDR3 also results from other DNA sequences found in this sample. The chain recombines TRBV11-3 with TRBJ1-3, with no clear D. CDR3 length: 13 residues. Trimming removed 5 bases at V and 4 bases at J, with 9 bases between. Germline CDR1 reads SGHNT; CDR2 reads YENEEA. In nucleotides, the CDR3 is TGTGCCAGCAGCCCGGGCTCCGGAAACACCATATATTTT. It translates to CASSPGSGNTIYF.

The chain links TRBV7-8 to TRBJ1-2, with a tentative D call TRBD1 (5 bases). Germline V gene lookup returns CDR1 SGHVS and CDR2 FQNEAQ. V dropped 3 bases and J dropped 2 bases, with 7 bases sitting between them. This CDR3 contains 13 residues. CDR3 bases: TGTGCCAGCAGCTTTAGACAGAACTATGGCTACACCTTC. The encoded protein is CASSFRQNYGYTF.

The chain is built from TRBV6-2 or TRBV6-3 and TRBJ1-5, with a possible D match to TRBD1 (5 bases). Germline lookup yields CDR1 MNHEY and CDR2 SVGEGT. CDR3 length equals 17 residues. Trimming shortened V by 0 bases and J by 4 bases, and 16 bases separated the two germline ends. This CDR3 reads CASSYSRDGPGNQPQHF. Here the CDR3 DNA reads TGTGCCAGCAGTTACTCGAGGGACGGCCCAGGGAATCAGCCCCAGCATTTT.

This clone has a single count. The chain has TRBV3-1 (or the pseudogene TRBV3-2) and TRBJ1-1; no definite D call. Trimming removed 3 bases from V and 1 base from J, with 12 bases in between. The CDR3 is made up of 15 amino acids. CDR1 LGHDT and CDR2 YNNKEL come from the germline V gene (reference sequence). CDR3 in amino acids: CASSQMEGRNTEAFF. For the CDR3, the DNA is TGTGCCAGCAGCCAGATGGAGGGAAGGAACACTGAAGCTTTCTTT.

The V and J genes are TRBV7-9 and TRBJ2-1, with 13 positions matching TRBD2. V gave up 5 bases and J gave up 6 bases; unmatched junction bases: 4. Per the germline V gene, CDR1 is SEHNR and CDR2 is FQNEAQ (reference sequence). The CDR3 covers 15 residues. CDR3 DNA: TGTGCCAGCAGCCTGACTAGCGGGGGGACCAATGAGCAGTTCTTC. This codes for CASSLTSGGTNEQFF.

The chain is built from TRBV6-2 or TRBV6-3 and TRBJ1-5; TRBD1 might be the D (5 bases). This CDR3 contains 15 residues. The germline V and J ends were trimmed by 2 bases and 4 bases, with 12 bases remaining between them. The germline gives CDR1 MNHEY, CDR2 SVGEGT. The CDR3 loop reads CASSYGAGGNQPQHF. CDR3 in DNA: TGTGCCAGCAGTTACGGAGCTGGGGGAAATCAGCCCCAGCATTTT.

The V and J genes are TRBV10-1 and TRBJ1-2; D is possibly TRBD1 (5 bases). This CDR3 has 10 residues. The V end lost 8 bases, the J end lost 8 bases, and 9 bases lay between the germline ends. Germline V gene lookup returns CDR1 WNHNN and CDR2 SYGVQD (reference sequence). CDR3 sequence reads: CASWGGGYTF. In DNA, the CDR3 is TGCGCCAGCTGGGGGGGAGGCTACACCTTC.

V and J are TRBV6-9 and TRBJ1-2; D is uncertain. Deletions cut 2 bases from V and 8 bases from J, with 12 bases between. The CDR3 consists of 13 residues. CDR1 MNHGY and CDR2 SVAAGI come from the germline V gene. The CDR3 sequence: CASSYAPSAGYTF. The CDR3 coding sequence is TGTGCCAGCAGTTATGCACCTTCGGCGGGCTACACCTTC.